Listed here is a single T cell receptor beta chain. These data belong to a study of HIV-infected patients and healthy controls. TCRdb reanalysed the 5' RACE reads using MiXCR and keeps one entry per CDR3 protein. This sample has almost 65,000 distinct CDR3 sequences, with 15% to 20% found just once. CDR1 is SQVTM, CDR2 ANQGSEA, per germline. The CDR3 contains 14 residues. Trimming pared 7 bases from V and 1 base from J, leaving 11 bases between. Sequenced: CD4+ T cells from blood. The rearrangement uses TRBV29-1 and TRBJ2-6; maybe TRBD1 (6 bases). The sequence derives from a human donor in good health. CDR3 in amino acids: CSATTGSGANVLTF. The CDR3 DNA is TGCAGCGCTACTACAGGGTCTGGGGCCAACGTCCTGACTTTC.